These T cell receptor beta chains were read from a single sample in a study of beta chain features in type 1 diabetes. Repertoires were generated with immunoSEQ multiplex PCR, while TCRdb's copy carries only in-frame clones and drops some. Among hundreds of thousands of clones, more than 9.5% were seen once, and the ten largest hold around 0.015%. The sequencing sample was made of naive CD4+ T cells from blood. These receptors were taken from a woman aged 25 to 39 in good health. Each CDR3 is given with its conserved first and last residue. The D gene is left open where the match is weak. Rows give clone size only sometimes, using once, few, many, or a class for an expanded clone.

d_gene	j_gene	v_gene	abundance	CDR3nt	CDR3aa
-	TRBJ2-1	TRBV13	-	TGTGCCAGCAGCTTAGGAGGGAGTCCCAACAATGAGCAGTTCTTC	CASSLGGSPNNEQFF
TRBD1	TRBJ1-2	TRBV28	-	TGTGCCAGCAGCCAACCGGGACAGGGGGCGATTGGCTACACCTTC	CASSQPGQGAIGYTF
TRBD1	TRBJ1-4	TRBV14	few	TGTGCCAGCAGCCCCATGGAGGACAGGGGTGAAAAACTGTTTTTT	CASSPMEDRGEKLFF
TRBD1	TRBJ2-1	TRBV4-2	few	TGTGCCAGCAGCCAAGACAGTGACAGGGCGCAAGAGCAGTTCTTC	CASSQDSDRAQEQFF
TRBD2	TRBJ2-7	TRBV6-6	-	TGTGCCAGCAGTTACGTCGGGGGGACTTACCAGCAGTACTTC	CASSYVGGTYQQYF
-	TRBJ1-4	TRBV28	-	TGTGCCAGCAGTGCGAATGAAAAACTGTTTTTT	CASSANEKLFF
-	TRBJ2-1	TRBV10-3	-	TGTGCCATCAGTGAGTCTGGGGGGTTGTCGTTCTTC	CAISESGGLSFF
TRBD2	TRBJ2-7	TRBV28	-	TGTGCCAGCAGACCGGGACTATCCATCTACGAGCAGTACTTC	CASRPGLSIYEQYF
TRBD2	TRBJ2-1	TRBV29-1	few	TGCAGCGTTGAGGCCAGCGGGACGTACAATGAGCAGTTCTTC	CSVEASGTYNEQFF
-	TRBJ1-2	TRBV7-3	-	TGTGCCAGCAGCCAGTCCGCTAGGGGAAACTATGGCTACACCTTC	CASSQSARGNYGYTF
TRBD2	TRBJ2-1	TRBV30	few	TGTGCCTATAGGTGGGGGACTAGCTCCTACAATGAGCAGTTCTTC	CAYRWGTSSYNEQFF
TRBD2	TRBJ2-1	TRBV5-1	-	TGCGCCAGCAGCGCAGGACTAGCTGAAGTCGATGAGCAGTTCTTC	CASSAGLAEVDEQFF
TRBD2	TRBJ2-1	TRBV19	-	TGTGCCAGTAGGGCAGCGGGAGGTAGTGAGCAGTTCTTC	CASRAAGGSEQFF
TRBD1	TRBJ2-7	TRBV6-5	-	TGTGCCAGCAGCGCCGACAGGGGACTCTCCTACGAGCAGTACTTC	CASSADRGLSYEQYF
TRBD2	TRBJ2-3	TRBV29-1	-	TGCAGCGTTGGAGGACTAGCGGGGTACACAGATACGCAGTATTTT	CSVGGLAGYTDTQYF
TRBD2	TRBJ2-7	TRBV5-4	-	TGTGCCAGCAGCCGGTGGACTAGCGGGAGACTCGACGAGCAGTACTTC	CASSRWTSGRLDEQYF
TRBD1	TRBJ1-4	TRBV28	-	TGTGCCAGCAGTTTTCGAGGTAGTAGGGGGCTATCTACAACTAATGAAAAACTGTTTTTT	CASSFRGSRGLSTTNEKLFF
-	TRBJ2-4	TRBV28	-	TGTGCCAGCAGTCCCCAAACAGGGACCGTAGCCAAAAACATTCAGTACTTC	CASSPQTGTVAKNIQYF
-	TRBJ1-1	TRBV5-1	few	TGCGCCAGCAGGAGGCCAACCACAAATACGGGGGCTGAAGCTTTCTTT	CASRRPTTNTGAEAFF
-	TRBJ2-7	TRBV30	few	TGTGCCTGGACAAGGGGGGGAGCGGTCTACGAGCAGTACTTC	CAWTRGGAVYEQYF
TRBD2	TRBJ2-5	TRBV7-2	-	TGTGCCAGCAGCTTCGGGGGGGCGGGAGAGACCCAGTACTTC	CASSFGGAGETQYF